Reported below is one T cell receptor (beta chain). Its antigen is unidentified. This sample stems from a study of shared clonotypes between healthy human individuals. Evenly divided among several immunoSEQ plates was the genomic DNA of each subset. Using immunoSEQ multiplex PCR, the repertoire was profiled, and TCRdb retains in-frame clones only, with some absent. In the table there are some 980,000 clones, over 60% of which are singletons. Study results and caveats: Few donors restricted represented genetic and exposure-history diversity.

The origin of this receptor is a man in his late teens or twenties in good health. The sequencing input was memory CD4+ T cells sorted from blood. Documented subset: CD45RA-negative fraction.

This chain's CDR3 is CASSLNVDTQYF. The CDR3 nucleotides are TGTGCCAGCAGTTTAAATGTAGATACGCAGTATTTT. The V and J genes are TRBV27 and TRBJ2-3; D is undetermined. Germline V lookup: CDR1 MNHEY, CDR2 SMNVEV (reference sequence). Trimming left V 2 bases short and J 5 bases short, with 5 bases between. This CDR3 is built from 12 residues.